A selection of T cell receptor beta chains follows, all from one sample in a study of shared clonotypes between healthy human individuals. Assay used: immunoSEQ multiplex PCR; TCRdb lists only in-frame clones, some missing. The sample consists of approximately 840,000 clones, 90% to 98% of them appearing once. The sequenced material came from naive CD8+ T cells sorted from blood. The receptors shown here come from a man aged 30 to 39 in good health. CDR3s leave out the opening cysteine and the closing phenylalanine or tryptophan. Fields, in order: V gene, CDR3 length, CDR3 protein.

TRBV29-1,11,SAVTVNTDTQY
TRBV10-3,12,AIRAGSPFYEQY
TRBV7-9,9,ASSTPGTQY
TRBV5-1,14,ASSRSGRAFTDTQY
TRBV6-4,11,ASSALLNTEAF
TRBV29-1,12,SVVTGVNTGELF
TRBV5-6,12,ASSLSGNSYEQY
TRBV7-9,12,ASLTPVYYNEQF
TRBV27,12,ASSPGQPHTEAF
TRBV10-3,14,AISDFMGGRTYEQY
TRBV19,9,ATQTSTEAF
TRBV30,11,AWSVDDSYEQY
TRBV6-4,10,ASSEGLCGYT
TRBV7-9,13,ASRETTDRVGEQY
TRBV19,11,ASSSPGGDEQY
TRBV7-8,13,ASSETTGAGYEQY
TRBV5-6,13,ASSFITEGNTEAF
TRBV5-8,10,ASRGSGYEQY
TRBV4-1,13,ASSLLAGAPNEQF
TRBV4-3,13,ASSQDRDNQETQY
TRBV9,8,ASSRYGYT
TRBV2,9,ASSFNNEQF
TRBV29-1,11,SVEDPPTETQY
TRBV4-3,13,ASSQVRFPTEKLF
TRBV7-9,16,ASSLWLAGAVNTGELF
TRBV7-9,10,ASSLADNEQF
TRBV9,13,ASSVGVAVKYEQY
TRBV27,10,ATNGGSYEQY
TRBV14,9,ASSHGSEAF
TRBV4-1,13,ASTLEGVSGNTIY
TRBV5-6,9,ASSFRSEQY
TRBV7-9,13,ASSLATVSGNTIY
TRBV5-1,12,ASSLEAGTYEQY
TRBV9,12,ASSRDRVDQPQH
TRBV6-6,14,ASSLPGTGGLETQY
TRBV11-2,14,ASSLGGQGVDVEQF
TRBV15,13,ATSRERLISYEQY
TRBV29-1,9,SVDGRETQY
TRBV4-1,15,ASSQGLAGVVSYEQY
TRBV7-3,11,ASSGAGYNEQF
TRBV15,12,ATSIRTGSYEQY
TRBV9,14,ASSVAGDRNDQPQH
TRBV28,13,ASTQPGGCNQPQH
TRBV6-5,13,ASSYSSGSTDTQY
TRBV7-8,14,ASSLEYRDRNNEQF
TRBV9,14,ASSVTLAGDYNEQF
TRBV27,10,ASTISTDTQY